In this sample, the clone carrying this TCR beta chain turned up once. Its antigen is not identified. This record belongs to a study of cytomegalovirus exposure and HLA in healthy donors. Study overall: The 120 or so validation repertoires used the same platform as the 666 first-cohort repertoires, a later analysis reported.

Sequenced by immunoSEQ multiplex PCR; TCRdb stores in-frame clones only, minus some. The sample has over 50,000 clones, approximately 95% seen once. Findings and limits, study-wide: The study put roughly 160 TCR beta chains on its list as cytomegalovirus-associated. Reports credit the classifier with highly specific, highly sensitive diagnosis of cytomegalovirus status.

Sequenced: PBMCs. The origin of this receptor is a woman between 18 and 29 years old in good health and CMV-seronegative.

CDR3 coding DNA: TGTGCCAGCAGTTACTCTTCCCCAACAAGGGGGGAGCAGTACTTC. Translated: CASSYSSPTRGEQYF. The rearrangement joins TRBV6-5 to TRBJ2-7; maybe TRBD1 (6 bases). V gave up 0 bases and J gave up 7 bases, with 16 bases separating them. The CDR3 has 15 residues. The germline CDR1 and CDR2 sequences are MNHEY and SVGAGI.